Following are 23 T cell receptor beta chains from one sample sequenced in a study of CDR3 diversity in severe acne. From the PCR reads, TCRdb called clonotypes with MiXCR, one entry per CDR3 protein. The profile shows 90,000 or so distinct CDR3 sequences, around 50% of them singletons. The sequenced material came from blood. The receptors were gathered from a male donor in good health, serving as a control.

V usage is TRBV6-5 and J usage is TRBJ2-6; tentative D call: TRBD2 (5 bases). The germline V and J ends were trimmed by 6 bases and 12 bases, with 24 bases remaining between them. In germline, CDR1 is MNHEY, CDR2 SVGAGI. The CDR3 runs 16 residues. CDR3 in amino acids: CASSEPDGVPGSVLTF. The CDR3 DNA is TGTGCCAGCAGCGAACCCGACGGGGTACCCGGGTCCGTCCTGACTTTC.

This chain links TRBV20-1 with TRBJ1-4; TRBD1 matches at 7 bases. CDR1 and CDR2 (germline): DFQATT, SNEGSKA (reference sequence). The V and J ends lost 3 bases and 0 bases, in that order; junction bases with no gene match: 7. The CDR3 has 16 residues. CDR3 region: CSASGTASATNEKLFF. CDR3 coding DNA: TGCAGTGCTAGTGGGACAGCCAGCGCAACTAATGAAAAACTGTTTTTT.

This clonotype was detected many times. The rearrangement links TRBV11-3 to TRBJ2-2; 8 positions match TRBD2. The CDR3 has 16 amino acids. CDR1 and CDR2 from the germline V gene are SGHNT and YENEEA. Trimming cost V 2 bases and J 1 base; bases outside gene matches: 3. Here the CDR3 DNA reads TGTGCCAGCAGCTTACCCAGCGGGAGGAACACCGGGGAGCTGTTTTTT. Translated: CASSLPSGRNTGELFF.

The chain is built from TRBV20-1 and TRBJ1-3, with D possibly being TRBD1 (5 bases). CDR3 size: 16 residues. Per germline, CDR1 DFQATT and CDR2 SNEGSKA (reference sequence). Trimming left V 0 bases short and J 0 bases short, with 12 bases between. CDR3 DNA sequence: TGCAGTGCTAGAGATCAGAGGGGATCCTCTGGAAACACCATATATTTT. Translation gives CSARDQRGSSGNTIYF.

This clonotype was picked up many times. V gene TRBV2 combines with J gene TRBJ2-7; perhaps TRBD1 as D (6 bases). The CDR3 runs to 12 residues. Germline CDR1 SNHLY, CDR2 FYNNEI. Trimming removed 7 bases at V and 4 bases at J, with 11 bases between. Here the CDR3 DNA reads TGTGCCAGCACCCCGACAGGTTACGAGCAGTACTTC. This sequence encodes CASTPTGYEQYF.

V usage is TRBV20-1 and J usage is TRBJ2-1; 10 positions match TRBD1. J gave up 4 bases and V 3 bases, and 0 bases lay outside the gene matches. CDR3 size: 13 residues. Germline V CDR1 and CDR2: DFQATT, SNEGSKA (reference sequence). CDR3 bases: TGCAGTGCTAGGGACAGGGGGTACAATGAGCAGTTCTTC. Protein product: CSARDRGYNEQFF.

J is TRBJ1-1 and V is TRBV20-1; the D is unclear. This CDR3 region has 13 residues. V was shortened by 1 base and J by 1 base, with 7 bases between the two germline ends. Germline-derived CDR1 and CDR2 are DFQATT and SNEGSKA (reference sequence). The CDR3 DNA sequence: TGCAGTGCTAGAGGAGGCGGGAACACTGAAGCTTTCTTT. Translated, it gives CSARGGGNTEAFF.

This clonotype has a single count. The V and J genes are TRBV29-1 and TRBJ1-2; TRBD1 might be the D (6 bases). The germline V gene has CDR1 SQVTM and CDR2 ANQGSEA. CDR3 length: 14 amino acids. V was trimmed by 1 base and J by 3 bases, leaving 12 bases between them. CDR3 DNA: TGCAGCGTTGAAGGGCGCGGGGGGCACTATGGCTACACCTTC. Protein: CSVEGRGGHYGYTF.

The rearrangement links TRBV6-1 to TRBJ1-2, with 8 bases aligning to TRBD1. The V segment lost 5 bases and the J segment 6 bases; nucleotides outside the gene matches: 11. CDR1 is MNHNS, CDR2 SASEGT, per germline. This CDR3 has 15 residues. The CDR3 DNA reads TGTGCCAGCAGTACTCGGACAGGGATTGTACATGGCTACACCTTC. Its protein is CASSTRTGIVHGYTF.

This clonotype has ten or more counts. V is TRBV12-3 or TRBV12-4 and J is TRBJ2-7; 7 nucleotides agree with TRBD1. V lost 6 bases, J lost 6 bases, and 5 bases stayed unmatched. CDR3 length: 12 residues. In DNA form, the CDR3 reads TGTGCCAGCAGGTTACAGGGGCTCGAGCAGTACTTC. Amino acids: CASRLQGLEQYF.

V is TRBV19 and J is TRBJ2-7; the D is unclear. The CDR3 consists of 12 residues. V lost 5 bases and J lost 4, with 9 bases in between. The germline V gene has CDR1 LNHDA and CDR2 SQIVND (reference sequence). The CDR3 is CASSPGPYEQYF. CDR3 coding DNA: TGTGCCAGTAGTCCCGGGCCTTACGAGCAGTACTTC. The full variable domain, rest sourced from reference TRBV19 and TRBJ2-7, is DGGITQSPKYLFRKEGQNVTLSCEQNLNHDAMYWYRQDPGQGLRLIYYSQIVNDFQKGDIAEGYSVSREKKESFPLTVTSAQKNPTAFYLCASSPGPYEQYFGPGTRLTVT.

This clonotype showed up many times. J is TRBJ1-2 and V is TRBV20-1; D uncertain. The germline CDR1 and CDR2 sequences are DFQATT and SNEGSKA (reference sequence). The CDR3 is made up of 12 amino acids. Trimming removed 1 base from V and 4 bases from J, with 7 bases in between. The CDR3, as DNA: TGCAGTGCTAGAGTAGGCAGCTATGGCTACACCTTC. Its protein product is CSARVGSYGYTF.

The V call is TRBV7-3, the J call TRBJ2-5; TRBD1 matches at 10 bases. V lost 2 bases to trimming and J lost 5 bases; unmatched junction nucleotides: 8. Germline V gene sequence: CDR1 SGHTA, CDR2 FQGTGA. CDR3 length: 16 amino acids. This chain's CDR3 is CASSLLPTGGGETQYF. The CDR3, as DNA: TGTGCCAGCAGCTTACTACCGACAGGGGGCGGGGAGACCCAGTACTTC.

In its sample, this clonotype was seen many times. The V gene is TRBV29-1, the J gene TRBJ2-2; no firm D call. CDR1 is SQVTM and CDR2 is ANQGSEA in the germline V gene. The ends were cut back, 4 bases at V and 1 base at J, with 7 bases in the middle. The length of the CDR3 is 13 residues. The CDR3 DNA sequence: TGCAGCGTTGGGCCGATGAACACCGGGGAGCTGTTTTTT. It is translated as CSVGPMNTGELFF.

This clonotype has just one count. Here the CDR3 reads CSARVSGSNNSPLHF. DNA for the CDR3: TGCAGTGCTAGAGTAAGCGGGAGTAATAATTCACCCCTCCACTTT. The chain employs TRBV20-1 and TRBJ1-6; D is undetermined. This CDR3 has 15 residues. The V and J ends lost 1 base and 5 bases respectively, with 12 bases between them. Germline V gene data show CDR1 as DFQATT and CDR2 as SNEGSKA (reference sequence).

This clonotype has only a few counts. A single base separates this from a much larger clone, so it may be a read error. The rearrangement uses TRBV24-1 and TRBJ2-5; D uncertain. The CDR3 sequence is 14 residues long. Trimming removed 6 bases from V and 2 bases from J, with 12 bases in between. Germline CDR1 KGHDR, CDR2 SFDVKD. The CDR3 is CATSPAGGQETQYF. The CDR3 nucleotides are TGTGCCACCAGTCCCGCTGGCGGTCAAGAGACCCAGTACTTC.

Details on this clonotype: The DNA is left out, because the CDR3 cannot be placed on it with certainty; the CDR3 is given as TCRdb lists it. The CDR3 spells CASSFYICSAGAGAVRNEQFF. The V call is TRBV7-9, the J call TRBJ2-1; the D call in the table, TRBD1, was not verified against the DNA. Per germline, CDR1 SEHNR and CDR2 FQNEAQ (reference sequence). The CDR3 numbers 21 amino acids, ends counted.

The J gene is TRBJ2-3, the V gene TRBV5-1; D is unclear. Germline V lookup: CDR1 SGHRS, CDR2 YFSETQ. V was pared by 0 bases and J by 1 base, with 9 bases between. CDR3 length equals 15 residues. The CDR3 spells CASSLGTVRTDTQYF. CDR3 nucleotide sequence: TGCGCCAGCAGCTTGGGGACGGTGCGCACAGATACGCAGTATTTT.

The V call is TRBV12-3 or TRBV12-4, the J call TRBJ1-2; D remains unclear. The CDR3 runs 16 residues. Trimming cost V 5 bases and J 0 bases, with 16 bases left between them. CDR3 coding DNA: TGTGCCAGCAGTCCTTATTTAGGCGGATCTAACTATGGCTACACCTTC. Its protein is CASSPYLGGSNYGYTF.

This clonotype was counted a few times. The chain couples TRBV28 to TRBJ1-5; 9 nucleotides agree with TRBD1. The length of the CDR3 is 13 residues. The germline gives CDR1 MDHEN, CDR2 SYDVKM. J gave up 6 bases and V 11 bases, and 8 bases lay outside the gene matches. CDR3 nucleotide sequence: TGTGCCGTAGGGACAGGGTGGGTTCAGCCCCAGCATTTT. This gives the protein CAVGTGWVQPQHF.

The V call is TRBV19, the J call TRBJ1-1; D uncertain. This CDR3 is built from 13 residues. V lost 6 bases to trimming and J lost 5 bases, with 13 bases between them. CDR1 and CDR2 (germline): LNHDA, SQIVND (reference sequence). CDR3 sequence reads: CASRTRQETEAFF. DNA of the CDR3: TGTGCCAGTAGGACCAGGCAAGAGACTGAAGCTTTCTTT.

In its sample, this clonotype is medium-sized. V usage is TRBV20-1 and J usage is TRBJ2-3; TRBD2 matches at 10 bases. The germline V gene has CDR1 DFQATT and CDR2 SNEGSKA (reference sequence). CDR3 length: 18 residues. Trimming at V came to 0 bases and at J to 0 bases, leaving 9 bases not matched to a gene. The CDR3 coding sequence is TGCAGTGCTAGAGATTTGGCTAGCGGGGGCGCTAGCACAGATACGCAGTATTTT. This sequence encodes CSARDLASGGASTDTQYF.

This clonotype came up a few times. The chain recombines TRBV5-4 with TRBJ2-6, with D perhaps given as TRBD1 or TRBD2 (5 bases each). The CDR3 loop spans 16 amino acids. V dropped 0 bases and J dropped 3 bases, with 10 bases sitting between them. The germline gives CDR1 SGHNT, CDR2 YYREEE (reference sequence). The CDR3 nucleotides are TGTGCCAGCAGCTTGGACCGGGGCGATGGGGCCAACGTCCTGACTTTC. The encoded protein is CASSLDRGDGANVLTF.